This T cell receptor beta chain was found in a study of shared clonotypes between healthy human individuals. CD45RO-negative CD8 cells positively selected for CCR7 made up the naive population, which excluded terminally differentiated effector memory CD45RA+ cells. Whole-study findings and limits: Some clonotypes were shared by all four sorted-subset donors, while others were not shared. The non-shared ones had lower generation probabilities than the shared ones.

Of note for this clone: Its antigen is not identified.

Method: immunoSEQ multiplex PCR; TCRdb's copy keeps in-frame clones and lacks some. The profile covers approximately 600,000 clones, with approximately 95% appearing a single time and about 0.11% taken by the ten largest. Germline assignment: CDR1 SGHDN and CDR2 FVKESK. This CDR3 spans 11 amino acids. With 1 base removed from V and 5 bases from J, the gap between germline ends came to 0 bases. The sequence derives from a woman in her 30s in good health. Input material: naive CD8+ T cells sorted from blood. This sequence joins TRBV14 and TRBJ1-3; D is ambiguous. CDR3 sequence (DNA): TGTGCCAGCAGCCAAGGAAACACCATATATTTT. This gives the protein CASSQGNTIYF.